The 18 T cell receptor beta chains reported below all come from one sample, sequenced in a study of a mutant IDH1 vaccine in newly diagnosed glioma. Time point in this sample: week 11, during vaccination. Every single dose of the vaccine, 300 ug of mutant IDH1 20-mer peptide, came with topical imiquimod. Their antigen targets remain unknown. Clones were read by immunoSEQ multiplex PCR, and TCRdb kept only the in-frame ones, dropping some. The sample has tens of thousands of clones; roughly 91% are singletons. The material sequenced was PBMCs, taken from a glioma patient whose treatment included an IDH1 peptide vaccine. These receptors came from a woman aged 40 to 50 with glioma.

V is TRBV29-1 and J is TRBJ1-2; D unclear. Germline lookup yields CDR1 SQVTM and CDR2 ANQGSEA. Trimming removed 7 bases from V and 0 bases from J, with 12 bases in between. This CDR3 is 13 amino acids long. This CDR3 reads CSARISANYGYTF. For the CDR3, the DNA is TGCAGCGCGCGTATTTCAGCTAACTATGGCTACACCTTC.

The rearrangement links TRBV19 to TRBJ2-1; possibly TRBD2 for D (5 bases). The CDR3 runs 15 residues. The ends were cut back, 0 bases at V and 1 base at J, with 7 bases in the middle. The germline gives CDR1 LNHDA, CDR2 SQIVND (reference sequence). The CDR3 DNA is TGTGCCAGTAGTATAGAGGGAGCTTCCTACAATGAGCAGTTCTTC. Translation gives CASSIEGASYNEQFF.

This clone was seen only a few times. CDR3 coding DNA: TGCGCCAGCAGCCAAGCAAAGGGGGGGAACACTGAAGCTTTCTTT. Its translation is CASSQAKGGNTEAFF. This chain links TRBV4-1 with TRBJ1-1; a weak D match, TRBD1 (6 bases). In germline, CDR1 is MGHRA, CDR2 YSYEKL. The CDR3 runs to 15 residues. Trimming stripped 1 base from V and 1 base from J, with 10 bases between.

The genes are TRBV7-9 and TRBJ2-7, with D uncertain. V gave up 2 bases and J gave up 7 bases, with 15 bases separating them. The germline gives CDR1 SEHNR, CDR2 FQNEAQ (reference sequence). CDR3 length: 14 amino acids. Written as DNA, the CDR3 is TGTGCCAGCAGCTTATCGGTGCAGCGATCTGAGCAGTACTTC. It yields the protein CASSLSVQRSEQYF. Full variable domain (outside the CDR3, taken from reference TRBV7-9 and TRBJ2-7): DTGVSQNPRHKITKRGQNVTFRCDPISEHNRLYWYRQTLGQGPEFLTYFQNEAQLEKSRLLSDRFSAERPKGSFSTLEIQRTEQGDSAMYLCASSLSVQRSEQYFGPGTRLTVT.

The DNA for the CDR3 is TGTGCCAGCAGCCCTTCCGCTGACAGACTATACTTC. This translates into CASSPSADRLYF. The chain employs TRBV6-6 and TRBJ2-7, with D perhaps matching TRBD1 or TRBD2 (5 bases each). There are 12 residues in the CDR3. Germline values: CDR1 MNHNY, CDR2 SVGAGI (reference sequence). Trimming stripped 6 bases from V and 13 bases from J, with 19 bases between.

The chain recombines TRBV10-1 with TRBJ2-2; 9 positions match TRBD2. The trim removed 0 bases at V and 1 base at J, leaving 0 bases unmatched. The CDR3 extends over 16 amino acids. Germline-derived CDR1 and CDR2 are WNHNN and SYGVQD (reference sequence). The CDR3 spells CASSESTSGNTGELFF. The CDR3 DNA is TGCGCCAGCAGTGAGTCGACTAGCGGGAACACCGGGGAGCTGTTTTTT.

The chain combines TRBV7-9 with TRBJ1-1; D remains unclear. Germline CDR1 is SEHNR and CDR2 is FQNEAQ (reference sequence). The CDR3 has 14 amino acids. Trimming removed 4 bases from V and 2 bases from J, with 11 bases in between. CDR3 in DNA: TGTGCCAGCAGCTCTTCTACGGCTAACACTGAAGCTTTCTTT. Translated, it gives CASSSSTANTEAFF. Full variable domain (rest looked up from reference TRBV7-9 and TRBJ1-1): DTGVSQNPRHKITKRGQNVTFRCDPISEHNRLYWYRQTLGQGPEFLTYFQNEAQLEKSRLLSDRFSAERPKGSFSTLEIQRTEQGDSAMYLCASSSSTANTEAFFGQGTRLTVV.

The rearrangement links TRBV5-1 to TRBJ2-5; 7 positions agree with TRBD2. Per germline, CDR1 SGHRS and CDR2 YFSETQ. The ends lost 4 bases at V and 5 bases at J; junction bases unmatched: 5. The CDR3 runs 13 residues. The CDR3 region has the DNA TGCGCCAGCAGCGAAAGCGGGGAGGAGACCCAGTACTTC. Its protein product is CASSESGEETQYF.

In its sample, this clone was seen a few times. The chain has TRBV11-1 and TRBJ2-7, with 8 bases fitting TRBD2. The CDR3 has 14 amino acids. Germline lookup yields CDR1 SGHAT and CDR2 FQDESV (reference sequence). The V gene end was trimmed by 5 bases and the J gene end by 2 bases; junction bases not matched to a gene: 5. CDR3 region: CASSKAGETYEQYF. The CDR3 bases are TGTGCCAGCAGCAAAGCGGGAGAGACCTACGAGCAGTACTTC.

The sample holds one count of this clone. The J gene is TRBJ1-2, the V gene TRBV19, with D possibly matching TRBD1 (6 bases). The germline V gene encodes CDR1 LNHDA and CDR2 SQIVND (reference sequence). Trimming pared 3 bases from V and 2 bases from J, leaving 13 bases between. The CDR3 is made up of 15 amino acids. CDR3 sequence (DNA): TGTGCCAGTAGTATTACGTCCAGGGGAAACTATGGCTACACCTTC. Its protein is CASSITSRGNYGYTF.

The V gene is TRBV6-5, the J gene TRBJ1-3; D call uncertain. V lost 0 bases and J lost 2, with 8 bases in between. Germline lookup yields CDR1 MNHEY and CDR2 SVGAGI. The CDR3 loop spans 15 amino acids. The CDR3 reads CASSYSEQTGNTIYF. The CDR3 DNA sequence: TGTGCCAGCAGTTACTCGGAGCAGACTGGAAACACCATATATTTT.

In its sample, this clone was seen once. The chain uses TRBV6-5 and TRBJ2-7; D unclear. Per germline, CDR1 MNHEY and CDR2 SVGAGI. Trimming cost V 5 bases and J 4 bases, with 9 bases left between them. The CDR3 is 12 amino acids. CDR3 in amino acids: CASSATEYEQYF. The CDR3, as DNA: TGTGCCAGCAGTGCGACCGAGTACGAGCAGTACTTC.

This rearrangement joins TRBV6-5 to TRBJ1-3; 9 positions agree with TRBD1. Germline CDR1 reads MNHEY; CDR2 reads SVGAGI. After removal of 0 bases from V and 4 bases from J, the junction contained 4 bases not matched to a gene. This CDR3 comprises 16 residues. CDR3 DNA sequence: TGTGCCAGCAGTTACTCGAGGACAGGGGTCGGAAACACCATATATTTT. It is translated as CASSYSRTGVGNTIYF.

This clone appeared a few times. The chain has TRBV19 and TRBJ1-5, with 7 bases that match TRBD1. Germline loops: CDR1 LNHDA, CDR2 SQIVND (reference sequence). With V trimmed by 3 bases and J by 7 bases, 9 bases remained unmatched. The CDR3 has 15 residues. The DNA of the CDR3 is TGTGCCAGTAGTATCGGGGCAGGGGGGCACCAGCCCCAGCATTTT. Amino acid sequence: CASSIGAGGHQPQHF.

This clone was observed a few times. CDR3 loop: CASSQESNSPLHF. The CDR3 nucleotides read TGCGCCAGCAGCCAAGAGAGTAATTCACCCCTCCACTTT. The V gene is TRBV4-3, the J gene TRBJ1-6, with D hard to call. The germline V gene encodes CDR1 LGHNA and CDR2 YSLEER. Trimming cost V 0 bases and J 6 bases, with 3 bases left between them. The CDR3 runs to 13 residues.

This clone rates as medium-sized. The chain couples TRBV6-1 to TRBJ2-7; D possibly corresponds to TRBD1 (5 bases). The CDR3 contains 15 residues. Germline V gene lookup returns CDR1 MNHNS and CDR2 SASEGT. V dropped 2 bases and J dropped 3 bases, with 14 bases sitting between them. Here the CDR3 reads CASSERQGEGYEQYF. CDR3 coding DNA: TGTGCCAGCAGTGAAAGGCAGGGTGAAGGCTACGAGCAGTACTTC.

This chain connects TRBV4-1 to TRBJ2-7; 9 positions agree with TRBD2. Per the germline V gene, CDR1 is MGHRA and CDR2 is YSYEKL. The CDR3 runs 18 residues. V gave up 7 bases and J gave up 5 bases; unmatched junction bases: 21. The CDR3 here is CASTLSPPGLASKDEQYF. Here the CDR3 DNA reads TGCGCCAGCACCCTCTCCCCCCCAGGACTAGCGTCCAAAGACGAGCAGTACTTC.

The chain recombines TRBV14 with TRBJ1-5; a possible D gene is TRBD1 (6 bases). Germline assignment: CDR1 SGHDN and CDR2 FVKESK. Trimming left V 1 base short and J 5 bases short, with 6 bases between. This CDR3 is built from 13 residues. The CDR3 sequence: CASSQAGDQPQHF. For the CDR3, the DNA is TGTGCCAGCAGCCAAGCAGGGGATCAGCCCCAGCATTTT.